This is a list of T cell receptor beta chains from one sample in a study of graft-versus-host responses after intestinal transplantation. Clones were read by immunoSEQ multiplex PCR, and TCRdb kept only the in-frame ones, dropping some. Of roughly 9,400 clones in the sample, approximately 94% are singletons; the top ten hold approximately 2%. The specimen comprised PBMCs, sampled 8 days after intestinal transplant. Source of these receptors: a human patient who received an intestinal transplant, so some T cells may come from the graft donor. Each CDR3 is given with its conserved first and last residue. D genes are given only for firm matches. Expanded clones get a size class; other rows say once, few or many, or leave the size out.

D: TRBD2
size: .
J: TRBJ2-7
V: TRBV5-5
CDR3: CASSLMLAGTYEQYF
DNA: TGTGCCAGCAGCTTGATGCTAGCGGGAACCTACGAGCAGTACTTC

D: .
size: once
J: TRBJ2-5
V: TRBV28
CDR3: CASSLSPAETQYF
DNA: TGTGCCAGCAGTTTATCCCCTGCGGAGACCCAGTACTTC

D: .
size: .
J: TRBJ2-1
V: TRBV19
CDR3: CASSIREGLFVQQFF
DNA: TGTGCCAGTAGTATTAGGGAAGGACTCTTTGTCCAGCAGTTCTTC

D: TRBD1
size: .
J: TRBJ1-1
V: TRBV6-5
CDR3: CASSQGQLFDTEAFF
DNA: TGTGCCAGCAGTCAGGGACAGCTATTCGACACTGAAGCTTTCTTT

D: .
size: .
J: TRBJ1-1
V: TRBV2
CDR3: CASRGRKVTEAFF
DNA: TGTGCCAGCAGGGGGCGTAAGGTCACTGAAGCTTTCTTT

D: TRBD1
size: once
J: TRBJ2-7
V: TRBV18
CDR3: CASSQRQGVYEQYF
DNA: TGTGCCAGCTCACAGCGACAGGGTGTGTACGAGCAGTACTTC

D: TRBD1
size: .
J: TRBJ2-1
V: TRBV10-3
CDR3: CAIRTGEDNEQFF
DNA: TGTGCCATCAGGACAGGGGAGGACAATGAGCAGTTCTTC

D: .
size: once
J: TRBJ2-5
V: TRBV5-1
CDR3: CASSLEGLGPGETQYF
DNA: TGCGCCAGCAGCTTGGAGGGTCTCGGACCAGGAGAGACCCAGTACTTC

D: TRBD2
size: once
J: TRBJ2-1
V: TRBV7-9
CDR3: CASMPAPGLAVDEQFF
DNA: TGTGCCAGCATGCCAGCGCCGGGACTAGCGGTCGATGAGCAGTTCTTC

D: .
size: .
J: TRBJ1-5
V: TRBV6-1
CDR3: CASSLRTVSNQPQHF
DNA: TGTGCCAGCAGTTTGCGGACAGTCAGCAATCAGCCCCAGCATTTT

D: .
size: .
J: TRBJ1-1
V: TRBV30
CDR3: CAWSVQTNTEAFF
DNA: TGTGCCTGGAGTGTACAGACGAACACTGAAGCTTTCTTT

D: .
size: .
J: TRBJ1-2
V: TRBV4-1
CDR3: CASSQDLYGYTF
DNA: TGCGCCAGCAGCCAAGATTTATATGGCTACACCTTC

D: .
size: .
J: TRBJ1-5
V: TRBV30
CDR3: CAWSAVNQPQHF
DNA: TGTGCCTGGAGTGCCGTGAATCAGCCCCAGCATTTT

D: TRBD2
size: .
J: TRBJ2-5
V: TRBV6-5
CDR3: CASRPGLALEGTQYF
DNA: TGTGCCAGCAGGCCGGGACTAGCCCTCGAGGGGACCCAGTACTTC

D: TRBD2
size: .
J: TRBJ2-7
V: TRBV7-6
CDR3: CASSSGPGLAPYEQYF
DNA: TGTGCCAGCAGCTCCGGTCCGGGACTAGCGCCCTACGAGCAGTACTTC

D: TRBD2
size: .
J: TRBJ2-3
V: TRBV4-2
CDR3: CASGGGGLAGPTDTQYF
DNA: TGTGCCAGCGGAGGTGGGGGACTAGCGGGGCCCACAGATACGCAGTATTTT

D: TRBD1
size: .
J: TRBJ2-1
V: TRBV11-2
CDR3: CASRTGSLYNEQFF
DNA: TGTGCCAGCAGGACAGGGAGCCTTTACAATGAGCAGTTCTTC

D: .
size: .
J: TRBJ2-7
V: TRBV14
CDR3: CASSPSASYEQYF
DNA: TGTGCCAGCAGCCCTAGCGCCTCCTACGAGCAGTACTTC

D: .
size: .
J: TRBJ2-1
V: TRBV2
CDR3: CASRNRDTYNEQFF
DNA: TGTGCCAGCAGGAACCGGGACACCTACAATGAGCAGTTCTTC

D: .
size: .
J: TRBJ1-4
V: TRBV10-1
CDR3: CASSESDCRPMEKLFF
DNA: TGCGCCAGCAGTGAGTCCGACTGCCGGCCGATGGAAAAACTGTTTTTT

D: TRBD1
size: .
J: TRBJ2-7
V: TRBV27
CDR3: CASSSGTGGYGEQYF
DNA: TGTGCCAGCAGCTCAGGAACAGGGGGTTACGGGGAGCAGTACTTC

D: TRBD2
size: .
J: TRBJ2-1
V: TRBV5-1
CDR3: CASSSAGFGHNEQFF
DNA: TGCGCCAGCAGCTCAGCGGGATTCGGACACAATGAGCAGTTCTTC

D: .
size: .
J: TRBJ1-3
V: TRBV19
CDR3: CASSTDRRRNTIYF
DNA: TGTGCCAGTAGTACCGACAGGAGGCGAAACACCATATATTTT

D: .
size: .
J: TRBJ1-1
V: TRBV6-1
CDR3: CASSDYSYSNTEAFF
DNA: TGTGCCAGCAGTGACTACTCATACTCGAACACTGAAGCTTTCTTT

D: .
size: once
J: TRBJ2-7
V: TRBV25-1
CDR3: CASSESGAHEQYF
DNA: TGTGCCAGCAGTGAATCGGGAGCGCACGAGCAGTACTTC